The 3 T cell receptor beta chains presented below share a single source sample, sequenced in a study of cytomegalovirus exposure and HLA in healthy donors. PCR was performed using 60 Vbeta and 13 Jbeta primers. TCRdb's copy holds only in-frame clones and misses some; the assay was immunoSEQ multiplex PCR. The sample records around 130,000 clones, approximately 65% being singletons. The specimen sequenced was PBMCs. These receptors were collected from a woman aged 60-70 years in good health and CMV-seronegative.

This chain connects TRBV28 to TRBJ1-1; TRBD1 is a possible D gene (5 bases). The ends were cut back, 3 bases at V and 1 base at J, with 12 bases in the middle. The CDR3 totals 15 residues. CDR1 and CDR2 (germline): MDHEN, SYDVKM. CDR3: CASSFLGASNTEAFF. CDR3 sequence (DNA): TGTGCCAGCAGTTTCCTTGGGGCGTCGAACACTGAAGCTTTCTTT. Looking up the rest from reference TRBV28 and TRBJ1-1 gives the full variable domain: DVKVTQSSRYLVKRTGEKVFLECVQDMDHENMFWYRQDPGLGLRLIYFSYDVKMKEKGDIPEGYSVSREKKERFSLILESASTNQTSMYLCASSFLGASNTEAFFGQGTRLTVV.

With respect to this clone: At one of its ends the junction is not consistent with the germline gene, which may arise from a read error. The chain uses TRBV7-2 and TRBJ2-6; TRBD1 is a possible D gene (5 bases). The CDR3 sequence is 15 residues long. CDR1 and CDR2 (germline): SGHTA, FQGNSA. DNA of the CDR3: TGTGCCAGCAGCTTAGGGGGCGCTAGGGCTAACGTCCTGACTTTC. Protein product: CASSLGGARANVLTF.

The CDR3 nucleotides are TGTGCCAGCAGCCGGGGGGGGGCTAGCGGCTCCTACGAGCAGTACTTC. It specifies CASSRGGASGSYEQYF. The chain recombines TRBV5-5 with TRBJ2-7; TRBD2 matches 8 bases. The CDR3 is 16 residues long. The J segment lost 0 bases and the V segment lost 4 bases, leaving 9 bases of the junction unmatched. The germline V gene has CDR1 SGHKS and CDR2 YYEKEE (reference sequence).